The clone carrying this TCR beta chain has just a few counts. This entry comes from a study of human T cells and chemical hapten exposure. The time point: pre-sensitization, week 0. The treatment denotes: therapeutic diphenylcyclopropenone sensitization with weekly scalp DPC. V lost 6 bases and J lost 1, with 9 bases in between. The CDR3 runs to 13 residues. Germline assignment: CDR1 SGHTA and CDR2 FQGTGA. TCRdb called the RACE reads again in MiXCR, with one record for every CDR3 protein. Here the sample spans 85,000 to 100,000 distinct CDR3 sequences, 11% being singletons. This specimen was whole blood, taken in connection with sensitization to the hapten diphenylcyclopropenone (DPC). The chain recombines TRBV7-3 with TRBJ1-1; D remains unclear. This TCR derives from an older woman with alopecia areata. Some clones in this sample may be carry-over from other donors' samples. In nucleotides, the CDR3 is TGTGCCAGCAGTTGGACGGGGAACACTGAAGCTTTCTTT. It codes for CASSWTGNTEAFF.